The 9 T cell receptor beta chains below come from one sample, sequenced in a study of T cells in Graves' hyperthyroidism and ophthalmopathy. Amplification targeted TCR beta CDR3 regions from RNA transcripts. Primed by the HTBI set, a first-round RT-PCR was run on the TCR CDR3. From the multiplex PCR reads, TCRdb called clonotypes with MiXCR, one entry per CDR3 protein. The repertoire holds 250,000 to 350,000 distinct CDR3 sequences, approximately 15% seen once, with around 58% in the top ten. Sequenced material: blood. Receptors were obtained from a woman aged 60-75 years with Graves' ophthalmopathy.

About this clonotype itself: Just one base apart from a much larger clone, this may be a read error. This chain connects TRBV7-2 to TRBJ2-1, with D possibly called TRBD1 or TRBD2 (5 bases each). The CDR3 is 14 residues long. CDR1 SGHTA and CDR2 FQGNSA come from the germline V gene. V was pared by 8 bases and J by 5 bases, with 16 bases between. CDR3 bases: TGTGCCAGCGGTGCCGAGGGGTCCCACAATGAGCAGTTCTTC. Amino acids: CASGAEGSHNEQFF.

To note about this clonotype: This may come from a read error, since a much larger clone is one base off. The chain recombines TRBV7-9 with TRBJ2-1; D gene unclear. Germline V gene data show CDR1 as SEHNR and CDR2 as FQNEAQ (reference sequence). CDR3 size: 14 residues. The CDR3 protein is CASSAYSSYSEQFF. The CDR3 nucleotides are TGTGCCAGCAGCGCCTATAGCTCCTACAGTGAGCAGTTCTTC.

This clonotype appeared many times. The rearrangement links TRBV27 to TRBJ2-7; D perhaps matches TRBD1 (5 bases). V dropped 2 bases and J dropped 0 bases, with 8 bases sitting between them. In germline, CDR1 is MNHEY, CDR2 SMNVEV (reference sequence). CDR3 length: 14 residues. The CDR3 DNA reads as TGTGCCAGCAGTTTAGTTGACAGCTCCTACGAGCAGTACTTC. It specifies CASSLVDSSYEQYF.

This chain joins TRBV7-2 and TRBJ2-1; TRBD2 might be the D (6 bases). CDR1 SGHTA and CDR2 FQGNSA come from the germline V gene. V was cut by 3 bases and J by 8 bases, with 11 bases left in between. The CDR3 is 13 amino acids. CDR3 in amino acids: CASSLAREHEQFF. DNA of the CDR3: TGTGCCAGCAGCTTGGCCCGGGAGCATGAGCAGTTCTTC.

Ten or more counts support this clonotype. The rearrangement links TRBV5-1 to TRBJ2-7; TRBD2 matches at 8 bases. V was pared by 4 bases and J by 7 bases, with 10 bases of the junction left unmatched. The CDR3 runs to 14 residues. CDR1 SGHRS and CDR2 YFSETQ come from the germline V gene. In DNA form, the CDR3 reads TGCGCCAGCAGCGCAGGGCCGGTAGCGGGGGAGCAGTACTTC. Amino acid sequence: CASSAGPVAGEQYF.

This clonotype came up many times. J is TRBJ1-2 and V is TRBV29-1; D is unresolved. Looked up from germline, CDR1 is SQVTM and CDR2 is ANQGSEA. Trimming left V 4 bases short and J 3 bases short, with 12 bases between. The CDR3 runs 13 residues. CDR3 bases: TGCAGCGTTGTTAACTGGGGAGACTATGGCTACACCTTC. Translated, it gives CSVVNWGDYGYTF.

The chain uses TRBV25-1 and TRBJ2-5; D is unresolved. Germline CDR1 MGHDK, CDR2 SYGVNS. Trimming stripped 4 bases from V and 3 bases from J, with 12 bases between. The CDR3 is made up of 14 amino acids. CDR3 sequence: CASSGFLGKETQYF. CDR3 in DNA: TGTGCCAGCAGTGGTTTTCTGGGGAAAGAGACCCAGTACTTC. Drawing the rest from reference TRBV25-1 and TRBJ2-5, the complete variable domain is EADIYQTPRYLVIGTGKKITLECSQTMGHDKMYWYQQDPGMELHLIHYSYGVNSTEKGDLSSESTVSRIRTEHFPLTLESARPSHTSQYLCASSGFLGKETQYFGPGTRLLVL.

This clonotype was observed at least ten times. This CDR3 reads CASSFNEPRELFF. In DNA, the CDR3 is TGTGCCAGCAGTTTTAACGAACCTAGGGAGCTGTTTTTT. The chain has TRBV28 and TRBJ2-2, with no clear D. Germline CDR1 and CDR2: MDHEN and SYDVKM. The CDR3 is made up of 13 amino acids. V lost 3 bases, J lost 9 bases, and 11 bases lay in between. The full variable domain, with the rest looked up from reference TRBV28 and TRBJ2-2, is DVKVTQSSRYLVKRTGEKVFLECVQDMDHENMFWYRQDPGLGLRLIYFSYDVKMKEKGDIPEGYSVSREKKERFSLILESASTNQTSMYLCASSFNEPRELFFGEGSRLTVL.

Details on this clonotype: A single base separates this from a much larger clone, so it may be a read error. The chain joins TRBV20-1 to TRBJ1-1; D might be TRBD1 (5 bases). V gave up 5 bases and J gave up 11 bases, with 18 bases separating them. The CDR3 consists of 12 residues. Germline values: CDR1 DFQATT, CDR2 SNEGSKA (reference sequence). The CDR3: CSALRQSEEAFF. CDR3 coding DNA: TGCAGTGCTTTAAGACAGAGTGAAGAGGCTTTCTTT.